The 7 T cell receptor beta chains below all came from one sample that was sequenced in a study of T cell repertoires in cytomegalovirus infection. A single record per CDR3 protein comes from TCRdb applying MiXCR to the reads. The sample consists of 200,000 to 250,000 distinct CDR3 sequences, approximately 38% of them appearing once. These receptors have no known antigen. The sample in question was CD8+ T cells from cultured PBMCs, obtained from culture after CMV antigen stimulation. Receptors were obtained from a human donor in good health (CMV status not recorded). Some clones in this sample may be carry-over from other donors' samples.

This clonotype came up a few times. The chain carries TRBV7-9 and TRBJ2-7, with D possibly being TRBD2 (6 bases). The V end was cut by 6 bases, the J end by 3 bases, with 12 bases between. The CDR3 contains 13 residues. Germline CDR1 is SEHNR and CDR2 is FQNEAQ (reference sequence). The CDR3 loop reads CASSPPGDYEQYF. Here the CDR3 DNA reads TGTGCCAGCAGTCCTCCGGGGGACTACGAGCAGTACTTC.

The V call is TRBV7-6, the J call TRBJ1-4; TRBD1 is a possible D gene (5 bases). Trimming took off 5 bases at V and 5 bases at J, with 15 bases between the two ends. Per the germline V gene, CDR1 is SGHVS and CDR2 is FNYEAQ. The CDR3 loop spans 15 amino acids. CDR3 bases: TGTGCCAGCAGCCCATCCGGGACCGAGAATGAAAAACTGTTTTTT. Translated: CASSPSGTENEKLFF.

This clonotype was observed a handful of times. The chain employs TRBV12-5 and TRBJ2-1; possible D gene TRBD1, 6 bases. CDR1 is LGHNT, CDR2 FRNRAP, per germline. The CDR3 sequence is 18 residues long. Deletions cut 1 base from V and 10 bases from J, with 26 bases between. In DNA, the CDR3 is TGTGCTAGTGGTTTGGCCATACAGGGTCGGCCCAACTGCTGCGAGCAGTTCTTC. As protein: CASGLAIQGRPNCCEQFF.

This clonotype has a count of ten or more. In nucleotides, the CDR3 is TGTGCCAGCAGCTTAAGGGGGGCTAGGGGGAACGAGCAGTACTTC. It encodes CASSLRGARGNEQYF. This rearrangement joins TRBV7-6 to TRBJ2-7; either TRBD1 or TRBD2 may fit D (6 bases each). Between the trimmed V and J ends, which lost 2 bases and 5 bases, there was a span of 16 bases. This CDR3 contains 15 residues. Germline CDR1 and CDR2: SGHVS and FNYEAQ.

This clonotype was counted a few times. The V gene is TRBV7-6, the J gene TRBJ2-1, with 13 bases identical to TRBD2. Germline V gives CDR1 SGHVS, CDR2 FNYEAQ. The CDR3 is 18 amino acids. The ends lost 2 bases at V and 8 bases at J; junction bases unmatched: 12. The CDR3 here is CASSLTSGRAQGRDEQFF. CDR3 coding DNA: TGTGCCAGCAGCTTAACTAGCGGGAGGGCCCAAGGGAGAGATGAGCAGTTCTTC.

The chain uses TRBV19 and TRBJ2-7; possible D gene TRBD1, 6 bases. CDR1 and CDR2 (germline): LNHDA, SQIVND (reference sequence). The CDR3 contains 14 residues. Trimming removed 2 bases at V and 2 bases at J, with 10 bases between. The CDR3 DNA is TGTGCCAGTAGTATATATGGGGGCGCCTACGAGCAGTACTTC. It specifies CASSIYGGAYEQYF.

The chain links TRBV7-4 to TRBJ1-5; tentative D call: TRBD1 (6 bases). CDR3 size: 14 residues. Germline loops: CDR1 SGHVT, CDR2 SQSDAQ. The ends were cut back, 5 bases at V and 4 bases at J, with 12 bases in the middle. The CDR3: CASSEGGRNQPQHF. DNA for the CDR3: TGTGCCAGCAGCGAGGGGGGGAGGAATCAGCCCCAGCATTTT.